This T cell receptor beta chain was profiled in a study of T cells expressing NK-cell markers. Study observations and caveats: Roughly 6 of the donors carried dominant NKG2C+ clonotypes that took up roughly 1.0-7.5% of their CD8+ T cells. Topping the CD3+CD56-NKG2C+ fraction as well were these clonotypes, in a few donors.

Making the TCR beta cDNA relied on 5'RACE template switching with UMIs. TCRdb reprocessed the 5' RACE reads, with one entry per CDR3 protein and no DNA. Reported are 1,400 or so distinct CDR3 sequences; the ten largest clones contain about 61%. Measured by frequency, this clonotype is medium-sized. What it recognizes is unknown. Germline V gene lookup returns CDR1 MNHEY and CDR2 SMNVEV (reference sequence). This CDR3 spans 14 amino acids. The sample taken for sequencing was blood T cells: a sorted CD56 or NKG2C T cell subset, CD4+ or CD8+ T cells, or bulk PBMC T cells (not recorded which). The source is a young woman in good health. The chain couples TRBV27 to TRBJ1-1; the TCRdb D gene call, TRBD1, has no DNA to confirm it. Here the CDR3 reads CASSLRGGMTEAFF.